The TCR beta chain described here comes from a study of cytomegalovirus exposure and HLA in healthy donors. Germline assignment: CDR1 KGHSH and CDR2 LQKENI. V gave up 5 bases and J gave up 10 bases, with 9 bases separating them. There are 11 residues in the CDR3. In the PCR, 60 Vbeta and 13 Jbeta primers were used. Some clones are missing from TCRdb's copy, which holds only in-frame ones; the method was immunoSEQ multiplex PCR. The sample lists approximately 160,000 clones; around 75% were seen once. Material for sequencing was PBMCs. The rearrangement uses TRBV18 and TRBJ2-1; D not certain. The receptor was derived from a male donor in good health and CMV-seronegative. The CDR3: CASSTELEQFF. The CDR3 DNA reads TGTGCCAGCTCAACCGAGCTGGAGCAGTTCTTC.